The 8 T cell receptor beta chains listed next were all sequenced from one sample in a study of blood T cell repertoires in COVID-19. The table came from immunoSEQ multiplex PCR; TCRdb's copy has only in-frame clones and leaves some out. The data show about 280,000 clones, more than 75% seen once. Specimen: PBMCs or T cells enriched from blood (not recorded which). The receptors were gathered from an older woman in a cohort exposed to, infected with or recovered from COVID-19 (not recorded which).

This chain connects TRBV15 to TRBJ1-1; perhaps TRBD1 as D (5 bases). CDR1 and CDR2 (germline): LNHNV, YYDKDF (reference sequence). The CDR3 is 14 residues long. V was shortened by 3 bases and J by 0 bases, with 8 bases between the two germline ends. The CDR3 loop reads CATSRDNMNTEAFF. The CDR3 nucleotides read TGTGCCACCAGCAGGGACAATATGAACACTGAAGCTTTCTTT. The variable domain in full, with the rest retrieved from reference TRBV15 and TRBJ1-1, is DAMVIQNPRYQVTQFGKPVTLSCSQTLNHNVMYWYQQKSSQAPKLLFHYYDKDFNNEADTPDNFQSRRPNTSFCFLDIRSPGLGDTAMYLCATSRDNMNTEAFFGQGTRLTVV.

The chain combines TRBV12-5 with TRBJ1-3, with D possibly being TRBD1 (6 bases). CDR3 size: 17 residues. Germline CDR1 is LGHNT and CDR2 is FRNRAP. The V gene lost 3 bases and the J gene lost 0 bases, with 15 bases spanning the gap. CDR3 DNA: TGTGCTAGTGGTTTTACCCTAGGGGGGGACTCTGGAAACACCATATATTTT. Translating gives CASGFTLGGDSGNTIYF.

J is TRBJ2-2 and V is TRBV15, with TRBD1 matching over 8 bases. Germline CDR1 and CDR2: LNHNV and YYDKDF (reference sequence). With V trimmed by 5 bases and J by 5 bases, 4 bases remained unmatched. The CDR3 contains 14 residues. The CDR3: CATSFDRGTGELFF. CDR3 DNA: TGTGCCACCAGCTTCGACAGGGGAACCGGGGAGCTGTTTTTT.

The gene calls are TRBV7-8 and TRBJ2-1, with 8 bases identical to TRBD1. The J segment lost 5 bases and the V segment lost 8 bases, leaving 8 bases of the junction unmatched. CDR1 is SGHVS and CDR2 is FQNEAQ in the germline V gene. The CDR3 has 14 residues. The CDR3 DNA follows: TGTGCCAGCCATTACCGGGACAGGAACAATGAGCAGTTCTTC. Translation: CASHYRDRNNEQFF.

In this sample, this clone turned up a few times. This sequence joins TRBV6-5 and TRBJ2-7; D might be TRBD1 (5 bases). In germline, CDR1 is MNHEY, CDR2 SVGAGI. The germline V and J ends were trimmed by 2 bases and 7 bases, with 15 bases remaining between them. The CDR3 totals 14 residues. In nucleotides, the CDR3 is TGTGCCAGCAGTTACGGTCAGGGTTTGGGAGAGCAGTACTTC. It yields the protein CASSYGQGLGEQYF.

The chain carries TRBV7-2 and TRBJ2-7, with 12 positions matching TRBD2. This CDR3 is built from 15 residues. The germline CDR1 and CDR2 sequences are SGHTA and FQGNSA. Unmatched junction bases numbered 5, after V lost 3 bases and J lost 5 bases. CDR3 nucleotide sequence: TGTGCCAGCAGCTTGACTAGCGGGAGTCGCCACGAGCAGTACTTC. It translates to CASSLTSGSRHEQYF.

A single count supports this clone. This chain connects TRBV9 to TRBJ2-3; 11 bases agree with TRBD2. The CDR3 length is 19 residues. V gave up 0 bases and J gave up 4 bases; unmatched junction bases: 13. Germline V CDR1 and CDR2: SGDLS, YYNGEE. The CDR3 nucleotides are TGTGCCAGCAGCGTAGCTACGGGGGTAGCGGGAGGGCCGGCAGATACGCAGTATTTT. Protein product: CASSVATGVAGGPADTQYF.

The chain uses TRBV19 and TRBJ1-1, with 7 bases aligning to TRBD1. V gave up 1 base and J gave up 7 bases; unmatched junction bases: 6. The CDR3 consists of 14 residues. Looked up from germline, CDR1 is LNHDA and CDR2 is SQIVND (reference sequence). CDR3 sequence (DNA): TGTGCCAGTAGTATAGGGAAGGGGGCCCATGAAGCTTTCTTT. This gives the protein CASSIGKGAHEAFF.